The 14 T cell receptor beta chains below were found in one sample sequenced in a study of cytomegalovirus exposure and HLA in healthy donors. The PCR employed 60 Vbeta primers together with 13 Jbeta primers. This table comes from immunoSEQ multiplex PCR, and its TCRdb copy is limited to in-frame clones, with some not included. Of about 59,000 clones in the sample, approximately 80% are singletons; the top ten hold 1.5% to 2%. Sample: PBMCs. The origin of the receptors is a human donor in good health.

This chain uses TRBV7-2 with TRBJ2-5, with 8 bases lining up with TRBD2. V was clipped by 0 bases and J by 1 base; unmatched bases: 4. In germline, CDR1 is SGHTA, CDR2 FQGNSA. The CDR3 is made up of 16 amino acids. The CDR3 loop is CASSLAVGLAQETQYF. The CDR3, as DNA: TGTGCCAGCAGCTTAGCGGTAGGACTAGCCCAAGAGACCCAGTACTTC.

This clone showed up just once. V and J are TRBV30 and TRBJ2-5, with D perhaps matching TRBD2 (5 bases). This CDR3 contains 12 residues. Germline CDR1 is GTSNPN and CDR2 is SVGIG (reference sequence). Trimming took 0 bases from V and 4 from J, leaving 6 bases between them. The CDR3: CAWSVGVETQYF. The DNA of the CDR3 is TGTGCCTGGAGTGTGGGAGTAGAGACCCAGTACTTC.

The V call is TRBV4-1, the J call TRBJ2-1; D not resolved. The CDR3 spans 16 residues. The germline V and J ends were trimmed by 6 bases and 9 bases, with 24 bases remaining between them. Germline lookup yields CDR1 MGHRA and CDR2 YSYEKL. As DNA, the CDR3 is TGCGCCAGCAGATCGAGGATCGTCGGTCCGTCTTCTGAGCAGTTCTTC. It codes for CASRSRIVGPSSEQFF.

The chain combines TRBV11-3 with TRBJ2-1; weak D call: TRBD1 (5 bases). The CDR3 has 15 amino acids. The V gene's germline CDR1 is SGHNT and CDR2 YENEEA. Trimming left V 6 bases short and J 6 bases short, with 18 bases between. CDR3 nucleotides: TGTGCCAGCAGTTCTGGGGCGGTCCAAATCAATGAGCAGTTCTTC. Its translation: CASSSGAVQINEQFF.

The chain is built from TRBV5-1 and TRBJ1-3; possible D gene TRBD1, 5 bases. The CDR3 is 17 amino acids. Trimming left V 2 bases short and J 0 bases short, with 15 bases between. The germline V gene encodes CDR1 SGHRS and CDR2 YFSETQ. The chain's CDR3 is CASSLTGDPISGNTIYF. CDR3 coding DNA: TGCGCCAGCAGCTTAACGGGGGACCCTATCTCTGGAAACACCATATATTTT.

This clone occurred a few times. The chain employs TRBV4-1 and TRBJ2-2; D possibly corresponds to TRBD2 (6 bases). Trimming took 3 bases from V and 5 from J, leaving 19 bases between them. This CDR3 contains 17 residues. Germline loops: CDR1 MGHRA, CDR2 YSYEKL. This CDR3 reads CASSQINLGLDTGELFF. The CDR3 coding sequence is TGCGCCAGCAGCCAGATAAATCTGGGACTCGATACCGGGGAGCTGTTTTTT.

The chain recombines TRBV30 with TRBJ1-1, with D perhaps matching TRBD1 (5 bases). The ends were cut back, 1 base at V and 0 bases at J, with 9 bases in the middle. Germline assignment: CDR1 GTSNPN and CDR2 SVGIG (reference sequence). The CDR3 contains 14 residues. The CDR3, as DNA: TGTGCCTGGAGTGCCTTGACAGTGAACACTGAAGCTTTCTTT. Residues: CAWSALTVNTEAFF.

J is TRBJ2-7 and V is TRBV7-8; 11 bases are shared with TRBD2. Trimming took 3 bases from V and 3 from J; bases not matched to a gene: 4. The CDR3 is made up of 15 amino acids. CDR1 SGHVS and CDR2 FQNEAQ come from the germline V gene. The CDR3 region has the DNA TGTGCCAGCAGCTTGATGGGGACTAGCGGCTACGAGCAGTACTTC. This encodes CASSLMGTSGYEQYF.

This chain joins TRBV4-3 and TRBJ2-2; 10 nucleotides agree with TRBD2. Germline lookup yields CDR1 LGHNA and CDR2 YSLEER. This CDR3 is built from 17 residues. V dropped 3 bases and J dropped 6; count of bases not matched to a gene: 10. The CDR3 region is CASSQGLAILSAGELFF. In DNA form, the CDR3 reads TGCGCCAGCAGCCAGGGACTAGCGATTCTTTCCGCCGGGGAGCTGTTTTTT.

This rearrangement joins TRBV6-6 to TRBJ2-3, with 11 bases identical to TRBD2. Germline assignment: CDR1 MNHNY and CDR2 SVGAGI (reference sequence). With 6 bases clipped from V and 9 bases from J, the junction kept 14 bases outside the gene matches. The CDR3 loop spans 16 amino acids. The DNA for the CDR3 is TGTGCCAGCAGAGCAGGACTAGCGGGTGGGGGGTGGACGCAGTATTTT. This translates into CASRAGLAGGGWTQYF.

CDR3: CAWAGGSGNTIYF. The DNA for the CDR3 is TGTGCCTGGGCAGGGGGGTCTGGAAACACCATATATTTT. The J gene is TRBJ1-3, the V gene TRBV30, with TRBD1 identical over 7 bases. CDR1 and CDR2 from the germline V gene are GTSNPN and SVGIG (reference sequence). The trim removed 5 bases at V and 1 base at J, leaving 2 bases unmatched. This CDR3 has 13 residues.

V usage is TRBV2 and J usage is TRBJ1-1; tentatively, D is TRBD1 (6 bases). The CDR3 covers 15 residues. Germline loops: CDR1 SNHLY, CDR2 FYNNEI. Trimming stripped 6 bases from V and 5 bases from J, with 19 bases between. CDR3 bases: TGTGCCAGCAGCGAACCACAGGGATTGGGTACTGAAGCTTTCTTT. Its translation is CASSEPQGLGTEAFF.

This clone was observed a handful of times. The chain carries TRBV6-4 and TRBJ2-1; 13 nucleotides line up with TRBD2. Germline CDR1 is MRHNA and CDR2 is SNTAGT. This CDR3 is 15 amino acids long. V was clipped by 4 bases and J by 6 bases; unmatched bases: 3. CDR3: CASSATSGGANEQFF. CDR3 nucleotide sequence: TGTGCCAGCAGTGCCACTAGCGGGGGGGCCAATGAGCAGTTCTTC.

The chain joins TRBV6-1 to TRBJ1-2; possibly TRBD1 for D (5 bases). The CDR3 contains 13 residues. CDR1 MNHNS and CDR2 SASEGT come from the germline V gene. Trimming stripped 4 bases from V and 1 base from J, with 7 bases between. CDR3 DNA: TGTGCCAGCAGTGTGACAGATAACTATGGCTACACCTTC. Amino acid sequence: CASSVTDNYGYTF.